This T cell receptor (beta chain) was recovered during a study of T cells in localized non-small cell lung cancer. Sequencing was performed with immunoSEQ multiplex PCR; in TCRdb, only in-frame clones are kept and a portion is missing. The data contain 20,000 to 30,000 clones, approximately 90% of them singletons. The TCR sequence derives from an older female donor with stage II squamous cell lung carcinoma. Here the sequenced sample was peripheral blood, taken before any cancer treatment.

In DNA, the CDR3 is TGCGCCAGCAGCCAAGATGAAGTCCCCAGGGATGAGCAGTTCTTC. Protein: CASSQDEVPRDEQFF. The rearrangement joins TRBV4-1 to TRBJ2-1, with D perhaps TRBD1 (5 bases). V lost 0 bases, J lost 8 bases, and 14 bases lay in between. Germline assignment: CDR1 MGHRA and CDR2 YSYEKL. The CDR3 extends over 15 amino acids.